This entry lists 16 T cell receptor beta chains sequenced from one sample in a study of blood T cell repertoires in COVID-19. Profiled with immunoSEQ multiplex PCR; TCRdb holds only in-frame clones, not every one. The sample has about 250,000 clones, 87% seen once. Specimen: PBMCs or T cells enriched from blood (not recorded which). Receptors were obtained from a woman aged 25 to 39 with acute COVID-19.

This chain joins TRBV3-1 (or the pseudogene TRBV3-2) and TRBJ1-1; perhaps TRBD1 as D (5 bases). The germline CDR1 and CDR2 sequences are LGHDT and YNNKEL (reference sequence). The CDR3 consists of 16 residues. Trimming left V 0 bases short and J 6 bases short, with 17 bases between. The CDR3 nucleotides are TGTGCCAGCAGCCAAGATGGGGGGGACCAAACTTCTGAAGCTTTCTTT. This encodes CASSQDGGDQTSEAFF.

The rearrangement links TRBV4-3 to TRBJ1-5; 9 bases match TRBD1. Germline CDR1 and CDR2: LGHNA and YSLEER. There are 15 residues in the CDR3. The V and J ends lost 3 bases and 11 bases, in that order; junction bases with no gene match: 11. The CDR3 is CASSQGLDRGKSQHF. The DNA of the CDR3 is TGCGCCAGCAGCCAGGGCTTGGACAGGGGAAAGTCCCAGCATTTT.

The rearrangement links TRBV7-2 to TRBJ2-2; 8 bases are a match to TRBD1. Germline trimming cut 10 bases from V and 1 base from J; bases unmatched to any gene: 8. The CDR3 consists of 15 residues. Per germline, CDR1 SGHTA and CDR2 FQGNSA. The CDR3 region has the DNA TGTGCCACCCCCAGGACAGGGTTGAACACCGGGGAGCTGTTTTTT. It translates to CATPRTGLNTGELFF.

V and J are TRBV13 and TRBJ2-3; 13 bases line up with TRBD2. V was clipped by 6 bases and J by 0 bases; unmatched bases: 15. CDR3 size: 20 residues. Per germline, CDR1 PRHDT and CDR2 FYEKMQ (reference sequence). The CDR3: CASSWKAGTSGVLSTDTQYF. Here the CDR3 DNA reads TGTGCCAGCAGTTGGAAAGCCGGGACTAGCGGGGTTCTCAGCACAGATACGCAGTATTTT.

The chain couples TRBV27 to TRBJ1-4; D unresolved. This CDR3 comprises 14 residues. Germline CDR1 reads MNHEY; CDR2 reads SMNVEV (reference sequence). V was trimmed by 4 bases and J by 5 bases, leaving 11 bases between them. The CDR3 DNA follows: TGTGCCAGCAGTTCCACAGCTACGAATGAAAAACTGTTTTTT. It yields the protein CASSSTATNEKLFF.

This chain connects TRBV6-5 to TRBJ2-7, with 7 bases aligning to TRBD1. The germline V gene encodes CDR1 MNHEY and CDR2 SVGAGI. With V trimmed by 9 bases and J by 3 bases, 8 bases remained unmatched. The CDR3 extends over 13 amino acids. The CDR3 DNA sequence: TGTGCCAGTATCGGGACAGACGTCTACGAGCAGTACTTC. This translates into CASIGTDVYEQYF.

To note about this clone: The sample holds other DNA sequences that translate to the same CDR3. The V gene is TRBV19, the J gene TRBJ1-1; a weak D match, TRBD1 (5 bases). The CDR3 is 12 amino acids. V was shortened by 3 bases and J by 5 bases, with 7 bases between the two germline ends. The V gene's germline CDR1 is LNHDA and CDR2 SQIVND (reference sequence). The CDR3 is CASSMGGTEAFF. The CDR3 DNA follows: TGTGCCAGTAGTATGGGGGGAACTGAAGCTTTCTTT.

This clone has only a few counts. This chain links TRBV18 with TRBJ2-2, with 10 bases that match TRBD1. CDR1 and CDR2 (germline): KGHSH, LQKENI. V lost 5 bases and J lost 3; bases outside the gene matches: 3. The CDR3 has 15 amino acids. The CDR3 spells CASSRGTGDTGELFF. As DNA, the CDR3 is TGTGCCAGCTCAAGGGGGACAGGGGACACCGGGGAGCTGTTTTTT.

The chain carries TRBV5-1 and TRBJ1-2; D call uncertain. Trimming pared 4 bases from V and 3 bases from J, leaving 22 bases between. The CDR3 runs 17 residues. CDR1 and CDR2 (germline): SGHRS, YFSETQ. The CDR3 sequence: CASSPDKARTLHYGYTF. The CDR3 DNA sequence: TGCGCCAGCAGCCCCGACAAGGCCCGAACCCTACACTATGGCTACACCTTC.

The rearrangement joins TRBV7-2 to TRBJ2-1, with D unclear. Trimming removed 2 bases from V and 8 bases from J, with 7 bases in between. This CDR3 has 12 amino acids. CDR1 and CDR2 from the germline V gene are SGHTA and FQGNSA. CDR3 residues: CASSLTRDEQFF. The CDR3 bases are TGTGCCAGCAGCTTAACCCGAGATGAGCAGTTCTTC.

The chain links TRBV30 to TRBJ1-2; perhaps TRBD1 as D (5 bases). This CDR3 is built from 13 residues. The germline V gene has CDR1 GTSNPN and CDR2 SVGIG (reference sequence). Trimming pared 3 bases from V and 1 base from J, leaving 9 bases between. The chain's CDR3 is CAWRRQSNYGYTF. The CDR3, as DNA: TGTGCCTGGAGAAGACAGAGTAACTATGGCTACACCTTC.

This chain uses TRBV6-6 with TRBJ2-5, with a possible D match to TRBD2 (6 bases). In germline, CDR1 is MNHNY, CDR2 SVGAGI (reference sequence). The CDR3 totals 13 residues. The V end was cut by 7 bases, the J end by 5 bases, with 14 bases between. CDR3 amino acids: CASTGGGGETQYF. The CDR3 DNA follows: TGTGCCAGCACTGGGGGAGGTGGGGAGACCCAGTACTTC.

The chain recombines TRBV10-3 with TRBJ2-7; a possible D gene is TRBD1 (6 bases). V was clipped by 9 bases and J by 2 bases, with 20 bases between them. CDR3 size: 15 residues. Germline V gives CDR1 ENHRY, CDR2 SYGVKD. CDR3 in amino acids: CAIRRAGARPYEQYF. In DNA, the CDR3 is TGTGCCATTAGACGCGCAGGGGCCCGCCCCTACGAGCAGTACTTC.

This clone has only a few counts. This rearrangement joins TRBV3-1 (or the pseudogene TRBV3-2) to TRBJ1-1; D remains unclear. CDR3 length: 14 amino acids. V was pared by 0 bases and J by 6 bases, with 11 bases between. Germline CDR1 is LGHDT and CDR2 is YNNKEL (reference sequence). CDR3 region: CASSQDRSVPEAFF. The CDR3 bases are TGTGCCAGCAGCCAAGATCGGTCGGTACCTGAAGCTTTCTTT.

V and J are TRBV5-6 and TRBJ2-5, with D unresolved. Deletions cut 2 bases from V and 5 bases from J, with 13 bases between. Per the germline V gene, CDR1 is SGHDT and CDR2 is YYEEEE. The CDR3 contains 14 residues. This chain's CDR3 is CASSLYGYRETQYF. The CDR3 DNA is TGTGCCAGCAGCTTATACGGTTATCGGGAGACCCAGTACTTC.

The chain joins TRBV2 to TRBJ1-6; 11 bases are shared with TRBD1. CDR1 and CDR2 (germline): SNHLY, FYNNEI. With 4 bases clipped from V and 8 bases from J, the junction kept 4 bases outside the gene matches. CDR3 size: 15 residues. The CDR3 region is CASSVDRGHYSPLHF. The CDR3, as DNA: TGTGCCAGCAGTGTGGACAGGGGGCACTATTCACCCCTCCACTTT.